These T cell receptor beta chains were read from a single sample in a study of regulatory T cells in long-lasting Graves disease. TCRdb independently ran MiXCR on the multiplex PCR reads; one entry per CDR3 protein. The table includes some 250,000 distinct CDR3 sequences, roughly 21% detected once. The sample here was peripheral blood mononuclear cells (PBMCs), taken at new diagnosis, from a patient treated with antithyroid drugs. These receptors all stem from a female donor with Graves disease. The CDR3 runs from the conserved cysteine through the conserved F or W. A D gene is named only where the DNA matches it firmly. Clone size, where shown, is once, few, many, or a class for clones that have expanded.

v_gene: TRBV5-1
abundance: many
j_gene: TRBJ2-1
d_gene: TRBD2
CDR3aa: CASSLTSGVGDNEQFF
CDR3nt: TGTGCCAGCAGCTTGACTAGCGGGGTAGGGGATAATGAGCAGTTCTTC

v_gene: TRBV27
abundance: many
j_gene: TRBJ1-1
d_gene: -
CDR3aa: CATKPRTENTEAFF
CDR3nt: TGTGCCACCAAACCTCGGACAGAGAACACTGAAGCTTTCTTT

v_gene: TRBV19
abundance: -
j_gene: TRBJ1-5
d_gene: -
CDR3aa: CASSPTGTRSGSNQPQHF
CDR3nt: TGTGCCAGTAGTCCCACCGGGACAAGGTCGGGTAGCAATCAGCCCCAGCATTTT

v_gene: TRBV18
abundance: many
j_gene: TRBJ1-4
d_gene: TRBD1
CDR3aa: CASSPRQGNNEKLFF
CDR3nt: TGTGCCAGCTCACCCCGACAGGGCAATAATGAAAAACTGTTTTTT

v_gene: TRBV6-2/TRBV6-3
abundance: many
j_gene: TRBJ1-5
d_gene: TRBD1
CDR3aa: CASSPGTGFNQPQHF
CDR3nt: TGTGCCAGCAGCCCCGGGACAGGATTCAATCAGCCCCAGCATTTT

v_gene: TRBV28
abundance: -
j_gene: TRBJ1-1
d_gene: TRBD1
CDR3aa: CASRTGQGAEAFF
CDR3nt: TGTGCCAGCAGAACGGGACAGGGGGCTGAAGCTTTCTTT

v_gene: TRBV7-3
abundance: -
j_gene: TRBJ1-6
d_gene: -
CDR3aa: CASSPSGFGSPLHF
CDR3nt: TGTGCCAGCAGCCCGTCGGGGTTCGGTTCACCCCTCCACTTT

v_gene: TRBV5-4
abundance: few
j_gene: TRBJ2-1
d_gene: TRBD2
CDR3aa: CASSSLAGGPREQFF
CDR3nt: TGTGCCAGCAGCTCCCTAGCGGGAGGGCCAAGGGAGCAGTTCTTC

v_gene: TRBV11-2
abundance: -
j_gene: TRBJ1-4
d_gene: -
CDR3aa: CASSRGQLGEKLFF
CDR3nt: TGTGCCAGCAGCCGCGGACAGCTGGGTGAAAAACTGTTTTTT

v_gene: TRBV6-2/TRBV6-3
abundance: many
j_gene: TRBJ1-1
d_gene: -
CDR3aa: CATVGALNTEAFF
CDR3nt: TGTGCCACCGTCGGGGCTTTGAACACTGAAGCTTTCTTT

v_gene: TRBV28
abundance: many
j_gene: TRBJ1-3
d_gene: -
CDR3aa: CASSLLGRTIYF
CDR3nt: TGTGCCAGCAGTTTATTGGGGCGCACCATATATTTT

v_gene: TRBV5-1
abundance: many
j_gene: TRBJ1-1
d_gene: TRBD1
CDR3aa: CASSLGTGRALYLGAFF
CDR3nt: TGCGCCAGCAGCCTAGGGACAGGGCGGGCATTGTACCTGGGAGCTTTCTTT

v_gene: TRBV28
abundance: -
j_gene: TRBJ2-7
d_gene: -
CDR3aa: CASSSTGLYEQYF
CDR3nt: TGTGCCAGCAGCTCTACAGGGCTCTACGAGCAGTACTTC

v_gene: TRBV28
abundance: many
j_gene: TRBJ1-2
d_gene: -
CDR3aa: CASKFWSYNYGYTF
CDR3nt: TGTGCCAGTAAGTTTTGGAGTTACAACTATGGCTACACCTTC

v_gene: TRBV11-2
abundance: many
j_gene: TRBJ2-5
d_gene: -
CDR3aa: CASSTAGEYETQYF
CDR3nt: TGTGCCAGCAGTACCGCAGGGGAATACGAGACCCAGTACTTC

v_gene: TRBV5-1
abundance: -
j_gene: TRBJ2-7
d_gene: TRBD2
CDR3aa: CASSFGTSTEQYF
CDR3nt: TGCGCCAGCAGCTTCGGGACTAGCACCGAGCAGTACTTC

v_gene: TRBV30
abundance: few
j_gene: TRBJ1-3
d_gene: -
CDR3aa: CAWRGGNAIYF
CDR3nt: TGTGCCTGGAGGGGTGGAAACGCCATATATTTT

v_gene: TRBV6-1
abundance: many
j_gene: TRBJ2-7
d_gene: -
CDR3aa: CASSPGHPYEQYF
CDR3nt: TGTGCCAGCAGTCCCGGACATCCCTACGAGCAGTACTTC

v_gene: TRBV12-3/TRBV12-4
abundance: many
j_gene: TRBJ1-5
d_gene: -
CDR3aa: CASSPPARGGNQPQHF
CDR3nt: TGTGCCAGCAGTCCCCCGGCCAGGGGTGGCAATCAGCCCCAGCATTTT

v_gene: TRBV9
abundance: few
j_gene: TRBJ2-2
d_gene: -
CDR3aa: CASSEAAPKLFF
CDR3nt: TGTGCCAGCAGCGAGGCTGCTCCTAAGCTGTTTTTT

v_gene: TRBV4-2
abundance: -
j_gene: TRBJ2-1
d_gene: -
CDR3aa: CASSQEGAVLYNEQFF
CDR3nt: TGTGCCAGCAGCCAAGAAGGGGCGGTCCTCTACAATGAGCAGTTCTTC

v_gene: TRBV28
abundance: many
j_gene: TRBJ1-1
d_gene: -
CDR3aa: CASSLLRTEAFF
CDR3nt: TGTGCCAGCAGTTTACTTCGGACTGAAGCTTTCTTT